A single sample gave rise to the 20 T cell receptor beta chains below, sequenced in a study of T cell responses to AZD1222 COVID-19 vaccine. TCRdb's copy holds only in-frame clones and misses some; the assay was immunoSEQ multiplex PCR. Found here are 120,000 or so clones, about 91% of them singletons; the top ten hold about 5%. Specimen: peripheral blood, collected on day 0 of AZD1222 vaccination. These receptors were taken from an adult in good health.

With regard to this clone: Its ends do not fully match the called genes, so a read error is possible. The chain recombines TRBV28 with TRBJ2-1; 9 bases are shared with TRBD2. The CDR3 contains 18 residues. The germline V gene has CDR1 MDHEN and CDR2 SYDVKM. The CDR3 DNA reads as TGTGCCAGCGGGCCCTCGGATGGCGGGGGGGCCTCCCACAATGAGCAGTTCTTC. Encoded protein: CASGPSDGGGASHNEQFF.

This chain joins TRBV6-5 and TRBJ1-5; D is possibly TRBD1 (5 bases). V was clipped by 6 bases and J by 0 bases, with 6 bases between them. There are 13 residues in the CDR3. The germline CDR1 and CDR2 sequences are MNHEY and SVGAGI. The CDR3 coding sequence is TGTGCCAGCAGAGGGGATAGCAATCAGCCCCAGCATTTT. It is translated as CASRGDSNQPQHF.

Concerning this clone itself: The same CDR3 also results from other DNA sequences found in this sample. This chain uses TRBV12-3 or TRBV12-4 with TRBJ1-1; D is unresolved. V was clipped by 4 bases and J by 1 base, with 7 bases between them. CDR3 size: 13 residues. The DNA of the CDR3 is TGTGCCAGCAGTTCCCAAGAGAACACTGAAGCTTTCTTT. It yields the protein CASSSQENTEAFF.

There are a few counts of this clone. The DNA of the CDR3 is TGTGCCAGCAGTCTCACCAGGGGGAGCTCCTACGAGCAGTACTTC. It encodes CASSLTRGSSYEQYF. The rearrangement uses TRBV6-5 and TRBJ2-7; 7 bases agree with TRBD1. J was trimmed by 0 bases and V by 5 bases; bases with no gene match: 7. CDR3 size: 15 residues. Germline V gene sequence: CDR1 MNHEY, CDR2 SVGAGI.

The chain combines TRBV5-5 with TRBJ1-1; D unresolved. This CDR3 contains 13 residues. Trimming pared 1 base from V and 0 bases from J, leaving 4 bases between. Germline CDR1 is SGHKS and CDR2 is YYEKEE (reference sequence). The CDR3 nucleotides read TGTGCCAGCAGCTTGACTATGAACACTGAAGCTTTCTTT. It yields the protein CASSLTMNTEAFF. The complete variable domain, with remaining parts taken from reference TRBV5-5 and TRBJ1-1, reads DAGVTQSPTHLIKTRGQQVTLRCSPISGHKSVSWYQQVLGQGPQFIFQYYEKEERGRGNFPDRFSARQFPNYSSELNVNALLLGDSALYLCASSLTMNTEAFFGQGTRLTVV.

This sequence joins TRBV28 and TRBJ2-7; D possibly matches TRBD1 or TRBD2 (6 bases each). The germline V gene encodes CDR1 MDHEN and CDR2 SYDVKM. The ends were cut back, 5 bases at V and 0 bases at J, with 14 bases in the middle. The CDR3 is made up of 15 amino acids. CDR3 nucleotide sequence: TGTGCCAGCAGTCCAGGGGACTCCAGCTCCTACGAGCAGTACTTC. Residues: CASSPGDSSSYEQYF.

The chain carries TRBV27 and TRBJ1-5; TRBD1 is a possible D gene (5 bases). The CDR3 covers 12 residues. CDR1 is MNHEY and CDR2 is SMNVEV in the germline V gene (reference sequence). Trimming removed 5 bases from V and 11 bases from J, with 13 bases in between. This CDR3 is CASSPAGGAQHF. The CDR3 nucleotides read TGTGCCAGCAGTCCGGCGGGAGGGGCCCAGCATTTT.

A single count supports this clone. The chain combines TRBV7-6 with TRBJ2-3; 11 bases are shared with TRBD1. The V gene end was trimmed by 5 bases and the J gene end by 10 bases; junction bases not matched to a gene: 11. This CDR3 comprises 15 residues. CDR1 SGHVS and CDR2 FNYEAQ come from the germline V gene. The CDR3 DNA is TGTGCCAGCAGCCCAGGGACAGGGGGAATTGGCGCGCAGTATTTT. It encodes CASSPGTGGIGAQYF.

The rearrangement uses TRBV7-2 and TRBJ1-6; D gene unclear. The V gene lost 4 bases and the J gene lost 8 bases, with 15 bases spanning the gap. The CDR3 has 15 residues. CDR1 and CDR2 (germline): SGHTA, FQGNSA. The CDR3 nucleotides read TGTGCCAGCAGCTGGGAAACTGGGCGGTATTCACCCCTCCACTTT. This codes for CASSWETGRYSPLHF.

V gene TRBV7-9 combines with J gene TRBJ2-1, with a tentative D call TRBD1 (5 bases). The V gene lost 6 bases and the J gene lost 8 bases, with 11 bases spanning the gap. The CDR3 runs to 12 residues. Germline values: CDR1 SEHNR, CDR2 FQNEAQ (reference sequence). The CDR3 loop is CASRIAGHEQFF. The CDR3 bases are TGTGCCAGCAGGATCGCAGGGCATGAGCAGTTCTTC. The complete variable domain, with remaining parts taken from reference TRBV7-9 and TRBJ2-1, reads DTGVSQNPRHKITKRGQNVTFRCDPISEHNRLYWYRQTLGQGPEFLTYFQNEAQLEKSRLLSDRFSAERPKGSFSTLEIQRTEQGDSAMYLCASRIAGHEQFFGPGTRLTVL.

The chain uses TRBV15 and TRBJ2-1; the D is unclear. Germline assignment: CDR1 LNHNV and CDR2 YYDKDF (reference sequence). The CDR3 length is 15 residues. V was cut by 2 bases and J by 0 bases, with 8 bases left in between. The CDR3 nucleotides read TGTGCCACCAGCAGAACGGCGAGCTCCTACAATGAGCAGTTCTTC. Encoded protein: CATSRTASSYNEQFF.

To note about this clone: Other nucleotide sequences from this sample produce the same CDR3. V gene TRBV9 combines with J gene TRBJ2-1; TRBD2 is a possible D gene (7 bases). This CDR3 is 14 amino acids long. Trimming pared 0 bases from V and 4 bases from J, leaving 8 bases between. Germline CDR1 SGDLS, CDR2 YYNGEE. The CDR3 here is CASSVEGGYNEQFF. CDR3 DNA sequence: TGTGCCAGCAGCGTAGAGGGGGGGTACAATGAGCAGTTCTTC. The full variable domain, its missing parts supplied by reference TRBV9 and TRBJ2-1, is DSGVTQTPKHLITATGQRVTLRCSPRSGDLSVYWYQQSLDQGLQFLIQYYNGEERAKGNILERFSAQQFPDLHSELNLSSLELGDSALYFCASSVEGGYNEQFFGPGTRLTVL.

The chain recombines TRBV28 with TRBJ1-2; 7 bases fit TRBD1. The CDR3 runs 14 residues. V was clipped by 6 bases and J by 0 bases; unmatched bases: 4. The V gene's germline CDR1 is MDHEN and CDR2 SYDVKM. In DNA, the CDR3 is TGTGCCAGCAGGCGAGGGGGCTCTAACTATGGCTACACCTTC. This translates into CASRRGGSNYGYTF.

V is TRBV7-2 and J is TRBJ2-5, with 11 bases aligning to TRBD2. The V gene end was trimmed by 3 bases and the J gene end by 1 base; junction bases not matched to a gene: 4. CDR1 is SGHTA, CDR2 FQGNSA, per germline. This CDR3 spans 16 amino acids. CDR3 amino acids: CASSLVLAGGQETQYF. In DNA, the CDR3 is TGTGCCAGCAGCTTGGTTCTAGCGGGGGGCCAAGAGACCCAGTACTTC.

The chain couples TRBV4-2 to TRBJ1-1; TRBD1 matches 7 bases. With V trimmed by 5 bases and J by 4 bases, 10 bases remained unmatched. CDR1 LGHNA and CDR2 YNFKEQ come from the germline V gene. CDR3 length: 15 amino acids. CDR3 coding DNA: TGTGCCAGCAGCTCAGAGGGGGCAGGGATCACTGAAGCTTTCTTT. It translates to CASSSEGAGITEAFF.

In its sample, this clone was seen many times. The gene calls are TRBV10-2 and TRBJ1-6; weak D call: TRBD1 (6 bases). Germline V gives CDR1 WSHSY, CDR2 SAAADI. This CDR3 has 16 amino acids. The V end lost 2 bases, the J end lost 5 bases, and 13 bases lay between the germline ends. The CDR3 nucleotides are TGCGCCAGCAGTGAGGGAGACAGGCTACATAATTCACCCCTCCACTTT. Translation: CASSEGDRLHNSPLHF.

The chain couples TRBV6-2 or TRBV6-3 to TRBJ2-7, with 9 bases lining up with TRBD1. Germline V gene sequence: CDR1 MNHEY, CDR2 SVGEGT. V gave up 0 bases and J gave up 2 bases; unmatched junction bases: 5. This CDR3 contains 16 residues. Written as DNA, the CDR3 is TGTGCCAGCAGTTACTCCGGGACAGGGTCAACCTACGAGCAGTACTTC. Residues: CASSYSGTGSTYEQYF.

The CDR3 region is CSVEGQGGANTEAFF. CDR3 sequence (DNA): TGCAGCGTTGAGGGACAGGGTGGGGCGAACACTGAAGCTTTCTTT. The genes are TRBV29-1 and TRBJ1-1; the match to TRBD1 covers 9 bases. Trimming removed 3 bases from V and 1 base from J; junction bases left unmatched: 6. The CDR3 spans 15 residues. Germline loops: CDR1 SQVTM, CDR2 ANQGSEA.

V usage is TRBV12-5 and J usage is TRBJ1-2; TRBD1 matches 8 bases. This CDR3 contains 16 residues. V shed 7 bases and J 8 bases; nucleotides not matched to a gene: 18. Germline assignment: CDR1 LGHNT and CDR2 FRNRAP. As DNA, the CDR3 is TGTGCTAGTGCCTCAGGGGGGCAGGGGGCGTCGCACGGCTACACCTTC. Translating gives CASASGGQGASHGYTF.

The chain recombines TRBV7-8 with TRBJ1-2; D is undetermined. Trimming removed 3 bases at V and 9 bases at J, with 11 bases between. CDR3 length: 12 residues. Germline loops: CDR1 SGHVS, CDR2 FQNEAQ. The CDR3 loop reads CASSFGSSRYTF. The CDR3 DNA follows: TGTGCCAGCAGCTTTGGGTCCAGCCGCTACACCTTC.